This entry is about one T cell receptor (beta chain). The entry originates in a study of blood T cell repertoires in COVID-19. Study in general: From the United States, Italy and Spain came samples of acute and convalescent COVID-19. Sources were T cells, B-cell-depleted T cells, or PBMCs; the material itself was cDNA or gDNA.

Per germline, CDR1 MDHEN and CDR2 SYDVKM. This CDR3 has 15 residues. Trimming stripped 4 bases from V and 5 bases from J, with 18 bases between. Original analysis: Estimation of nucleated cell counts was performed using reference gene primer amplification. Repertoires were generated with immunoSEQ multiplex PCR, while TCRdb's copy carries only in-frame clones and drops some. The DNA was the basis for D and trimming; V, J and clone size are from that table. Found here are roughly 180,000 clones, approximately 91% of them singletons; the top ten hold 2% to 2.5%. The sample consisted of peripheral blood. The receptor's source is a man in his 70s with active or convalescent COVID-19. This chain links TRBV28 with TRBJ2-7, with D perhaps TRBD2 (6 bases). The CDR3, as DNA: TGTGCCAGCAGTTCGCTCGGGGGTCAAATCCACGAGCAGTACTTC. It is translated as CASSSLGGQIHEQYF.